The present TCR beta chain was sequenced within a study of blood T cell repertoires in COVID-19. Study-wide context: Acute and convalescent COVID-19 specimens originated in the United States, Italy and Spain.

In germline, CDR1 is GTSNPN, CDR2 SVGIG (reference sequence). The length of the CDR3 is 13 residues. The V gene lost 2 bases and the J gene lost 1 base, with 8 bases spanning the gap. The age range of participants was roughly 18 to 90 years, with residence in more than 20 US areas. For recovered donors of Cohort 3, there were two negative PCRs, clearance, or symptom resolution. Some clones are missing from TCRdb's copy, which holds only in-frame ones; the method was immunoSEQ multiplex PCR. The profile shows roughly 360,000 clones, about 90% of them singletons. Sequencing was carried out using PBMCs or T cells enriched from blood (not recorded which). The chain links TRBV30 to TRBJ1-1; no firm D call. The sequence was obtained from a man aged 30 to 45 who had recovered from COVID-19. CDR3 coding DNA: TGTGCCTGGAGTCATGCCAGGAACACTGAAGCTTTCTTT. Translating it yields CAWSHARNTEAFF.